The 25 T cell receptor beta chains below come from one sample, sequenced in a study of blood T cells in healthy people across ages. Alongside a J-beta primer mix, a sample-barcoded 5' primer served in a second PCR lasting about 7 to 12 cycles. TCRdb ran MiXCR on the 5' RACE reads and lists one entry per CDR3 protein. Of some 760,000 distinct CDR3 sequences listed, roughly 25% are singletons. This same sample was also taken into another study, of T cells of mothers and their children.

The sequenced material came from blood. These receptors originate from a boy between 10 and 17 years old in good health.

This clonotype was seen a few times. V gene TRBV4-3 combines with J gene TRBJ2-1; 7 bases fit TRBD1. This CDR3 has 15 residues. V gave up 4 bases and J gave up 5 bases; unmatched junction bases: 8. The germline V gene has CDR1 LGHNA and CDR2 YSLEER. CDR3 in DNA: TGCGCCAGCAGCCTCCTACCGGGACAGAACAATGAGCAGTTCTTC. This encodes CASSLLPGQNNEQFF.

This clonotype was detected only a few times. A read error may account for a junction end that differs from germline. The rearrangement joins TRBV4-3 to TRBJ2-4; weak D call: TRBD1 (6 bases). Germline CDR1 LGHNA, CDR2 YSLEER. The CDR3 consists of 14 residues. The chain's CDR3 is CASSQDRGWDIQYF. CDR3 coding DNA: TGCGCCAGCAGCCAAGACAGGGGCTGGGACATCCAGTACTTC.

Here the CDR3 reads CASSPWARGLNTGELFF. In DNA form, the CDR3 reads TGTGCCAGCAGCCCGTGGGCCAGGGGGCTGAACACCGGGGAGCTGTTTTTT. The gene calls are TRBV5-5 and TRBJ2-2, with 8 bases aligning to TRBD1. V shed 4 bases, J shed 1 base, and the junction held 9 bases outside the gene matches. Germline loops: CDR1 SGHKS, CDR2 YYEKEE (reference sequence). The CDR3 spans 17 residues.

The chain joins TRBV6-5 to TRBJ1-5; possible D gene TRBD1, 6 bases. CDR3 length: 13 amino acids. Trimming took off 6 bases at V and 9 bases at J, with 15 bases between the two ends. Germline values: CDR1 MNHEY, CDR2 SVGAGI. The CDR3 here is CASSDERGRPQHF. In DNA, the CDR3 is TGTGCCAGCAGCGATGAAAGGGGGAGGCCCCAGCATTTT.

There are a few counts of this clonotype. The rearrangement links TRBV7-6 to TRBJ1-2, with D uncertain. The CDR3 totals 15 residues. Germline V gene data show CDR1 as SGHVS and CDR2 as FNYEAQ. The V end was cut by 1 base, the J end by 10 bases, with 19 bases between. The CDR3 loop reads CASSLGGGPSPDYTF. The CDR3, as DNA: TGTGCCAGCAGCTTAGGTGGAGGGCCTAGTCCCGACTACACCTTC.

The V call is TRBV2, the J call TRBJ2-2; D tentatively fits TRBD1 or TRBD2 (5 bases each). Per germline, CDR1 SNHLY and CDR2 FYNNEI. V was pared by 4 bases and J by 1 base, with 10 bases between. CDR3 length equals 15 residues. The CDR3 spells CASSGVGRNTGELFF. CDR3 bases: TGTGCCAGCAGTGGGGTGGGACGGAACACCGGGGAGCTGTTTTTT.

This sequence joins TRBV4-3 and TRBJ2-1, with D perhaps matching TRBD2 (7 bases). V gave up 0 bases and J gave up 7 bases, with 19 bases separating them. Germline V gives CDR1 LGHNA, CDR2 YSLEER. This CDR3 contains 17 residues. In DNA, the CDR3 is TGCGCCAGCAGCCAAGATCGTTTCCGGGGGGCTGAGAATGAGCAGTTCTTC. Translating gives CASSQDRFRGAENEQFF.

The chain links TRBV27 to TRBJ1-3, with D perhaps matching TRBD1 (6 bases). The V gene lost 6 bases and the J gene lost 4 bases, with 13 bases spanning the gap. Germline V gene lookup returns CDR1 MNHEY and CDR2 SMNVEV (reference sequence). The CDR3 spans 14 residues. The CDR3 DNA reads TGTGCCAGCAGCTTGGGGGGGCGCGGAAACACCATATATTTT. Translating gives CASSLGGRGNTIYF.

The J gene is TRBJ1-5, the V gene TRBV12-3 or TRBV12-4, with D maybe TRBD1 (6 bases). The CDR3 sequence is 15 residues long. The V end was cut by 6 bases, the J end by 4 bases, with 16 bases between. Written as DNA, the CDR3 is TGTGCCAGCAGCAAAACAGGGTTCGAAAATCAGCCCCAGCATTTT. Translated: CASSKTGFENQPQHF.

The CDR3 DNA follows: TGTGCCAGCAGTATATTAACAGGGAATAGCAATCAGCCCCAGCATTTT. Translated: CASSILTGNSNQPQHF. V and J are TRBV6-1 and TRBJ1-5; a weak D match, TRBD1 (6 bases). Trimming took 5 bases from V and 0 from J, leaving 14 bases between them. The V gene's germline CDR1 is MNHNS and CDR2 SASEGT. The length of the CDR3 is 16 residues.

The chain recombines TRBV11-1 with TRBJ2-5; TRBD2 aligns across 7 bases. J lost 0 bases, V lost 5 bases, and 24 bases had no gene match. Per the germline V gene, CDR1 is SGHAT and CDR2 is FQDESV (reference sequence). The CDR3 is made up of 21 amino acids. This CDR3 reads CASSQPSGVPISWGYQETQYF. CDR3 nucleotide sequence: TGTGCCAGCAGCCAACCCAGCGGGGTCCCAATAAGTTGGGGTTACCAAGAGACCCAGTACTTC.

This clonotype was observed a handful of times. The CDR3 is CASSLAGVFISGNTIYF. CDR3 DNA: TGTGCCAGCAGCTTGGCGGGGGTCTTCATCTCTGGAAACACCATATATTTT. The rearrangement joins TRBV5-6 to TRBJ1-3, with D possibly TRBD1 on 5 matching bases. Germline CDR1 and CDR2: SGHDT and YYEEEE. V lost 0 bases and J 0 bases, leaving 13 bases between the germline ends. This CDR3 contains 17 residues.

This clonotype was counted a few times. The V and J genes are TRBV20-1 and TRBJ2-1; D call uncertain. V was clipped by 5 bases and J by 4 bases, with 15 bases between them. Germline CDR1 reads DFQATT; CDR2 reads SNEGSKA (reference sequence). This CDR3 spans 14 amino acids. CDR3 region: CSAQTTNSYNEQFF. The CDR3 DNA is TGCAGTGCTCAGACGACAAACTCTTACAATGAGCAGTTCTTC.

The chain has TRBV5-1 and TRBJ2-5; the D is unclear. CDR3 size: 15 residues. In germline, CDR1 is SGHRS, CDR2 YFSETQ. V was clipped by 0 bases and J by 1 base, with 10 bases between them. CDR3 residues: CASSLDRSPQETQYF. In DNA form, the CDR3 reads TGCGCCAGCAGCTTGGATCGGAGTCCCCAAGAGACCCAGTACTTC.

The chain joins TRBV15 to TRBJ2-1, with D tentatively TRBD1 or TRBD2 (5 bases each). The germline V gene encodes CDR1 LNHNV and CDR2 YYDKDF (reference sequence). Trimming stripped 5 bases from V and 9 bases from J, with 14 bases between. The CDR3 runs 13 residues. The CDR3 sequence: CATSETSRGEQFF. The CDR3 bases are TGTGCCACCAGCGAAACTAGTAGGGGTGAGCAGTTCTTC.

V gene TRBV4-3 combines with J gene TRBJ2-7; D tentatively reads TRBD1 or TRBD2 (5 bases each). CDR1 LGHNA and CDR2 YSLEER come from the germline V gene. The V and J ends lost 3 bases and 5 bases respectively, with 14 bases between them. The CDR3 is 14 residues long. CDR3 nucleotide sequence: TGCGCCAGCAGCCAGATAGGAAGGGGAGACGAGCAGTACTTC. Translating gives CASSQIGRGDEQYF.

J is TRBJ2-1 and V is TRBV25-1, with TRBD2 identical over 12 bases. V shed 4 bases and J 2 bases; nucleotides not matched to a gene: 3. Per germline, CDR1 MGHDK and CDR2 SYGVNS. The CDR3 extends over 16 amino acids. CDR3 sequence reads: CASSASGRATYNEQFF. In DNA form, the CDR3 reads TGTGCCAGCAGTGCTAGCGGGAGGGCCACCTACAATGAGCAGTTCTTC.

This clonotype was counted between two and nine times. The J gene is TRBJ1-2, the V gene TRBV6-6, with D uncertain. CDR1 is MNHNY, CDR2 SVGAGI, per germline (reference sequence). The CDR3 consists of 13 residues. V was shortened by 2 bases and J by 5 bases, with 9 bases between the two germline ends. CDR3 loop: CASSYGVDYGYTF. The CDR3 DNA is TGTGCCAGCAGTTACGGAGTGGATTATGGCTACACCTTC.

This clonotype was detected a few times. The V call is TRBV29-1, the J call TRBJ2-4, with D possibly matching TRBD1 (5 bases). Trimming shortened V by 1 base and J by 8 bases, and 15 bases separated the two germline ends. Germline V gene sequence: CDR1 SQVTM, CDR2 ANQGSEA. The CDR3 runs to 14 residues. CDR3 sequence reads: CSVEALGLQDIQYF. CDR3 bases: TGCAGCGTTGAAGCCTTGGGGTTACAGGACATTCAGTACTTC.

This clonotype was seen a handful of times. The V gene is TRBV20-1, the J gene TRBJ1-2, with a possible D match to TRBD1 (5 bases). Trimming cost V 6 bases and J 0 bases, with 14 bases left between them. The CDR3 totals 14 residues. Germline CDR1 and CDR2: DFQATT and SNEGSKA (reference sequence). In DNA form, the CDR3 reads TGCAGTGCCCCTGGGGGGGGAACTAACTATGGCTACACCTTC. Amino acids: CSAPGGGTNYGYTF.

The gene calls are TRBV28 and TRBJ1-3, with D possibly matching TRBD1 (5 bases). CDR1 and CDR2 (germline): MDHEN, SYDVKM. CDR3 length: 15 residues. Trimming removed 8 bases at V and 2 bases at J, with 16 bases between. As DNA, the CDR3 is TGTGCCAGCTATGTCCGACAGCCGACTGGAAACACCATATATTTT. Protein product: CASYVRQPTGNTIYF.

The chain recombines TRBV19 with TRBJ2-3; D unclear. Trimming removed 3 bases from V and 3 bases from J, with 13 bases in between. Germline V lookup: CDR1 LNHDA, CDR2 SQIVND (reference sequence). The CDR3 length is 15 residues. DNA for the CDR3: TGTGCCAGTAGTATTACGGCAGCCGGAACAGATACGCAGTATTTT. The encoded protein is CASSITAAGTDTQYF.

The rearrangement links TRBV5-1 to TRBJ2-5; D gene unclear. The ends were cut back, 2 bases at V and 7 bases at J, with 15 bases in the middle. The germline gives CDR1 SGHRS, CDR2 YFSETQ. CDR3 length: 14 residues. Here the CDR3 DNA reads TGCGCCAGCAGCTTAAATTCCAGTCCCTCGACCCAGTACTTC. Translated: CASSLNSSPSTQYF.

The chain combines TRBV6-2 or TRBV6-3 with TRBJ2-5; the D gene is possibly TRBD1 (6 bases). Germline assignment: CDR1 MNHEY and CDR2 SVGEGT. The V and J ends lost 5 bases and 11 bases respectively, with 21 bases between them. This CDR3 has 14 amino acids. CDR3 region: CASSIDRLMREQYF. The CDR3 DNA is TGTGCCAGCAGTATAGACAGGCTGATGAGGGAGCAGTACTTC.

The CDR3 region has the DNA TGTGCCAGCAGTTGGAGTGACCATACGCAGTATTTT. The encoded protein is CASSWSDHTQYF. The gene calls are TRBV12-3 or TRBV12-4 and TRBJ2-3; D gene uncertain. Trimming removed 4 bases at V and 7 bases at J, with 9 bases between. The CDR3 loop spans 12 amino acids.